This T cell receptor (beta chain) was sequenced for a study of blood T cell repertoires in COVID-19. About the research overall: Samples taken during acute and convalescent COVID-19 were collected in the United States, Italy and Spain. PBMCs, B-cell-depleted T cells, or T cells provided the cDNA or gDNA that made up the material.

The ends were cut back, 3 bases at V and 7 bases at J, with 12 bases in the middle. The CDR3 totals 14 residues. CDR1 is SEHNR and CDR2 is FQNEAQ in the germline V gene (reference sequence). Per the authors' pipeline: Counts of nucleated cells, estimated from reference gene primer amplification, were obtained. Sequencing was performed with immunoSEQ multiplex PCR; in TCRdb, only in-frame clones are kept and a portion is missing. V, J and clone size derive from that table, while D and trimming were established from the DNA sequence. The repertoire holds around 150,000 clones, with about 86% as singletons.

V and J are TRBV7-9 and TRBJ1-4; tentative D call: TRBD1 (6 bases). Sequenced sample: peripheral blood. The sequence was collected from a man between 65 and 85 years old with acute or convalescent COVID-19. CDR3 DNA: TGTGCCAGCAGCTTTCGACAGGTCGGTGAAAAACTGTTTTTT. Translated: CASSFRQVGEKLFF.